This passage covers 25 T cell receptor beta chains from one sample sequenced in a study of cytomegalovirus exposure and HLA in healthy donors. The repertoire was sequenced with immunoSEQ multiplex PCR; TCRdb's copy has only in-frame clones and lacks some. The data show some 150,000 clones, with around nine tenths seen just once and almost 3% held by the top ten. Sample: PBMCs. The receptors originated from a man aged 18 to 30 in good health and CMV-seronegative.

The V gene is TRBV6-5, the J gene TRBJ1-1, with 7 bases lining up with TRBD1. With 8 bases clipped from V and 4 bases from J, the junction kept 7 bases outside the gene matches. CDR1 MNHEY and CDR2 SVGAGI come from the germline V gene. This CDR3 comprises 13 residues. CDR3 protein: CASSTGFVTEAFF. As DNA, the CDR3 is TGTGCCAGCTCGACAGGGTTTGTCACTGAAGCTTTCTTT.

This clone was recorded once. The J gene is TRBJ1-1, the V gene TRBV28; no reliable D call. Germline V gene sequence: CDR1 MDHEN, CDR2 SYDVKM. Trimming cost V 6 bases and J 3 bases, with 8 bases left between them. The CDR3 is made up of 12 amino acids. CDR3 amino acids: CASRSAHTEAFF. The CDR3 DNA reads TGTGCCAGCAGGTCCGCGCACACTGAAGCTTTCTTT.

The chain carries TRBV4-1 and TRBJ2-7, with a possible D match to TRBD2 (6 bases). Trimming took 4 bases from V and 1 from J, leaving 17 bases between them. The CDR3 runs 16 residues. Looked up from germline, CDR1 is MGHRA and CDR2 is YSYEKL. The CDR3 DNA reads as TGCGCCAGCAGCCCCAAGGCTGGCGGGGTGTCCTACGAGCAGTACTTC. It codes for CASSPKAGGVSYEQYF.

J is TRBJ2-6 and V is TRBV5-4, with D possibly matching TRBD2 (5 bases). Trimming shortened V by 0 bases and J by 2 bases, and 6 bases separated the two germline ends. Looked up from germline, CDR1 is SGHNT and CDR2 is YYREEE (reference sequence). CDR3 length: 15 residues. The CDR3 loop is CASSLEGAGANVLTF. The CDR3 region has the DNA TGTGCCAGCAGCTTGGAGGGAGCTGGGGCCAACGTCCTGACTTTC.

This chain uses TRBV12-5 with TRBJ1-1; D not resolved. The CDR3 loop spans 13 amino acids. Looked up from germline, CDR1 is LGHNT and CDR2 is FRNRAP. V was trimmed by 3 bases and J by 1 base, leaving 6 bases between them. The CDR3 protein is CASGFEGNTEAFF. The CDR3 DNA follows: TGTGCTAGTGGTTTTGAGGGGAACACTGAAGCTTTCTTT.

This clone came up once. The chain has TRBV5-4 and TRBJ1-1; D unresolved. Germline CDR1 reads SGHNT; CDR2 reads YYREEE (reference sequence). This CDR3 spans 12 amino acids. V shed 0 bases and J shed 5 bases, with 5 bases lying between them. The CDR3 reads CASSLGRTEAFF. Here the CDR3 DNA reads TGTGCCAGCAGCTTGGGTCGGACTGAAGCTTTCTTT.

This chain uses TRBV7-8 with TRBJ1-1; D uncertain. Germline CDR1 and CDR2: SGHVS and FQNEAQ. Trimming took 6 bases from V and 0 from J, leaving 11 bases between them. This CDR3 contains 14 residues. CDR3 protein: CASSPGIMNTEAFF. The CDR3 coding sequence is TGTGCCAGCAGTCCCGGGATAATGAACACTGAAGCTTTCTTT.

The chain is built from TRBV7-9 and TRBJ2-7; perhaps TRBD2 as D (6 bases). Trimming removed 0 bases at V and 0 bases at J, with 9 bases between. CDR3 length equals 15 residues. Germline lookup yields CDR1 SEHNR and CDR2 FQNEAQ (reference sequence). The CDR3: CASSLAGLVSYEQYF. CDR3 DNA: TGTGCCAGCAGCTTAGCGGGACTGGTCTCCTACGAGCAGTACTTC.

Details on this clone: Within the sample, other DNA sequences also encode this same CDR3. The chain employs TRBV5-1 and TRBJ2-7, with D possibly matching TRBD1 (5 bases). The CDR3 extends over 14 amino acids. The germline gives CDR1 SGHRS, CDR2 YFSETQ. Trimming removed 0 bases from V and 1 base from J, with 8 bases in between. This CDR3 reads CASSLGDRSYEQYF. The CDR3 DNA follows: TGCGCCAGCAGCTTGGGTGACAGATCCTACGAGCAGTACTTC.

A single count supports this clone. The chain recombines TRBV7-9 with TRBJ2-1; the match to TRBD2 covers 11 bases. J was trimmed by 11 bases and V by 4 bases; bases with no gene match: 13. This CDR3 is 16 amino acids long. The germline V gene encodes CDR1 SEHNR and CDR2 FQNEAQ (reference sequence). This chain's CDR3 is CASSSTSGGYNRKQFF. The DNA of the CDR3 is TGTGCCAGCAGCTCCACTAGCGGGGGATACAATAGGAAGCAGTTCTTC.

The CDR3 is CSASGQAKAFF. CDR3 bases: TGCAGTGCTAGTGGACAGGCAAAGGCTTTCTTT. The chain recombines TRBV20-1 with TRBJ1-1; 7 bases are shared with TRBD1. The CDR3 length is 11 residues. V gave up 3 bases and J gave up 11 bases; unmatched junction bases: 6. Germline V gives CDR1 DFQATT, CDR2 SNEGSKA (reference sequence).

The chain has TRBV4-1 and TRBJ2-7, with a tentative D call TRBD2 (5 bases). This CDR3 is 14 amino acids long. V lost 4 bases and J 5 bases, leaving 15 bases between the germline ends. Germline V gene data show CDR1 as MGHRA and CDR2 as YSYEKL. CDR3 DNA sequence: TGCGCCAGCAGCCTTGGACTTCCCCGGCACGAGCAGTACTTC. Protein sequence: CASSLGLPRHEQYF.

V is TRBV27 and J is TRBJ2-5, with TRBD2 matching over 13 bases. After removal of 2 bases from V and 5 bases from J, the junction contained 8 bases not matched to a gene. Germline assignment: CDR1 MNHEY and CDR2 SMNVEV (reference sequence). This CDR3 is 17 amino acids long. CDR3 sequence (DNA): TGTGCCAGCAGTTTAGACGTCCCGGGACTAGCGGGGGAGACCCAGTACTTC. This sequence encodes CASSLDVPGLAGETQYF.

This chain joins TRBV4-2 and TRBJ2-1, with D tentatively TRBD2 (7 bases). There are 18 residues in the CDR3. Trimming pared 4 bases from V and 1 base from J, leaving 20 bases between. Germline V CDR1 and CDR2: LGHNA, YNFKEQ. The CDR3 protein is CASSPWGRGGKSYNEQFF. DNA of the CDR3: TGTGCCAGCAGCCCCTGGGGGAGGGGGGGAAAATCCTACAATGAGCAGTTCTTC.

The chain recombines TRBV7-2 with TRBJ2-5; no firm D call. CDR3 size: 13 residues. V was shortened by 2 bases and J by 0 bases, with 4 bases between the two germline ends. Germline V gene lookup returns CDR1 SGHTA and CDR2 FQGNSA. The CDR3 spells CASSLLHQETQYF. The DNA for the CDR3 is TGTGCCAGCAGCTTACTCCACCAAGAGACCCAGTACTTC.

The CDR3 spells CASSPFGTSGQETQYF. For the CDR3, the DNA is TGTGCCAGCAGCCCCTTTGGGACTAGCGGTCAAGAGACCCAGTACTTC. The J gene is TRBJ2-5, the V gene TRBV5-6; 11 bases align to TRBD2. The germline CDR1 and CDR2 sequences are SGHDT and YYEEEE. The CDR3 is made up of 16 amino acids. V trimming: 4 bases; J trimming: 2 bases; junction bases outside the gene matches: 7.

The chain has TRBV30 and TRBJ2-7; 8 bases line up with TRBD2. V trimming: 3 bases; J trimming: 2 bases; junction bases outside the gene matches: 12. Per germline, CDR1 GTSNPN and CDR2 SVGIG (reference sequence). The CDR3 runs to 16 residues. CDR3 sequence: CAWRTFGGGPTYEQYV. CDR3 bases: TGTGCCTGGAGGACCTTCGGGGGGGGCCCTACCTACGAGCAGTACGTC.

The CDR3 DNA follows: TGTGCCACCAGCAGAGATCGGATTACTAGCTCCTACGAGCAGTACGTC. Amino acid sequence: CATSRDRITSSYEQYV. V usage is TRBV15 and J usage is TRBJ2-7; TRBD2 might be the D (5 bases). CDR1 LNHNV and CDR2 YYDKDF come from the germline V gene (reference sequence). The CDR3 has 16 amino acids. V was cut by 0 bases and J by 0 bases, with 12 bases left in between.

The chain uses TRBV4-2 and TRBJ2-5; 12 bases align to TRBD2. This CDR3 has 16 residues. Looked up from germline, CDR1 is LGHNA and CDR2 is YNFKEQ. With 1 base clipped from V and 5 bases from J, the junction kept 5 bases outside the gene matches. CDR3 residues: CASSQGLAGGWETQYF. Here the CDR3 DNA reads TGTGCCAGCAGCCAAGGGCTAGCGGGGGGGTGGGAGACCCAGTACTTC.

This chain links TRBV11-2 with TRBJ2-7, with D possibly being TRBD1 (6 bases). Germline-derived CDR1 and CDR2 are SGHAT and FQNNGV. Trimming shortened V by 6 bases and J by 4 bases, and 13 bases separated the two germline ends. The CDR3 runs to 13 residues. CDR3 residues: CASSPQGWYEQYV. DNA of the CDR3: TGTGCCAGCAGTCCGCAGGGGTGGTACGAGCAGTACGTC.

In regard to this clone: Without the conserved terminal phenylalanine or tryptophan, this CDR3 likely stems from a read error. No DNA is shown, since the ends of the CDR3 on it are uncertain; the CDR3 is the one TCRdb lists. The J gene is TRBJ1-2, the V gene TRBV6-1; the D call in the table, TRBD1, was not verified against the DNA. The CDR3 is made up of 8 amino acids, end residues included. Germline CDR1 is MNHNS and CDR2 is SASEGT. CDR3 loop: CASGQGRL.

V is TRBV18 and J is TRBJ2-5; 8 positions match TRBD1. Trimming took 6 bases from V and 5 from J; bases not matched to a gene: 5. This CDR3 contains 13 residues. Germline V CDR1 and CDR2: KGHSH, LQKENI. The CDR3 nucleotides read TGTGCCAGCTCGGACAGGGTACACGAGACCCAGTACTTC. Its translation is CASSDRVHETQYF. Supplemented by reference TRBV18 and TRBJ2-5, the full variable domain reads NAGVMQNPRHLVRRRGQEARLRCSPMKGHSHVYWYRQLPEEGLKFMVYLQKENIIDESGMPKERFSAEFPKEGPSILRIQQVVRGDSAAYFCASSDRVHETQYFGPGTRLLVL.

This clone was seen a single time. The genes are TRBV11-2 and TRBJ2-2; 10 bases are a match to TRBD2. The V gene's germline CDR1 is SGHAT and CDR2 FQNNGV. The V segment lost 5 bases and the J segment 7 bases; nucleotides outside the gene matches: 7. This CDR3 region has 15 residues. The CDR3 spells CASSALAGVGGELFF. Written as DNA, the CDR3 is TGTGCCAGCAGCGCCCTAGCGGGAGTGGGCGGGGAGCTGTTTTTT. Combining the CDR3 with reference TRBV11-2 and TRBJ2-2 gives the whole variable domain EAGVAQSPRYKIIEKRQSVAFWCNPISGHATLYWYQQILGQGPKLLIQFQNNGVVDDSQLPKDRFSAERLKGVDSTLKIQPAKLEDSAVYLCASSALAGVGGELFFGEGSRLTVL.

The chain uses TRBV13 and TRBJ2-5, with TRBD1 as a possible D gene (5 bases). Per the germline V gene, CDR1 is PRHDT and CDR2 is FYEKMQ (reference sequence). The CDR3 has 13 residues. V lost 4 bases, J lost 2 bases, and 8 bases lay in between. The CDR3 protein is CASSSGHQETQYF. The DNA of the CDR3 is TGTGCCAGCAGCTCCGGACATCAAGAGACCCAGTACTTC.

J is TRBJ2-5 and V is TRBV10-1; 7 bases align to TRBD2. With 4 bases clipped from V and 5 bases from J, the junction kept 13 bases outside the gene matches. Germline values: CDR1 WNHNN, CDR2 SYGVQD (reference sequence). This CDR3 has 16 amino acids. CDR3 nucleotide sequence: TGCGCCAGCAGTGCAAGAGGGAGGGAGGGCTCTGAGACCCAGTACTTC. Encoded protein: CASSARGREGSETQYF.